The rows below give T cell receptor beta chains drawn from one sample of a study of cytomegalovirus exposure and HLA in healthy donors. The assay was immunoSEQ multiplex PCR, and TCRdb's table has in-frame clones only and misses some. The data hold around 150,000 clones, with under 75% observed a single time. What was sequenced was PBMCs. The receptors were sampled from a woman aged 40 to 50 in good health and CMV-seronegative. Each CDR3 is given with its conserved first and last residue. A D gene is named only where the DNA matches it firmly. Clone size is not always given. Where it is, it says once, few, many or a class for expanded clones.

-	TRBV5-5	-	TRBJ1-2	CASSFEIRVEGLTGHYGYTF
-	TRBV6-1	once	TRBJ2-2	CASTPTGLLTGELFF
-	TRBV6-6	few	TRBJ2-3	CASKTDRGGRTDTQYF
-	TRBV5-1	few	TRBJ1-1	CASSSQGINTEAFF
TRBD1	TRBV4-3	-	TRBJ2-5	CASSQEFDREILETQYF
TRBD1	TRBV7-8	-	TRBJ2-5	CASSSYRGKETQYF
-	TRBV27	few	TRBJ1-5	CASSWGGNQPQHF
-	TRBV27	-	TRBJ2-2	CASRRQSTGELFF
-	TRBV27	few	TRBJ2-7	CASSSLGGDKMEQYF
TRBD1	TRBV6-5	-	TRBJ1-6	CASSKTGAVDSPLHF
-	TRBV5-8	few	TRBJ2-2	CASNLYSGKGELFF
TRBD1	TRBV19	-	TRBJ1-1	CASSTGTGRTEAFF